This passage covers 6 T cell receptor beta chains from one sample sequenced in a study of blood T cell repertoires in COVID-19. Some clones are missing from TCRdb's copy, which holds only in-frame ones; the method was immunoSEQ multiplex PCR. The data hold some 70,000 clones, with 76% observed a single time. Sequencing input: peripheral blood. The receptors shown here come from a man in his 60s with COVID-19, enrolled during active disease.

This clone was counted a few times. The rearrangement links TRBV12-2 to TRBJ2-7; the listed D gene, TRBD1, was not tested against the DNA. TRBV12-2 is a pseudogene segment. The CDR3 has 14 residues. CDR3 loop: CASRLGQGAYEQYF. CDR3 in DNA: TGTGCAAGTCGCTTAGGACAGGGGGCCTACGAGCAGTACTTC.

CDR3 region: CASRNQGGNQPQHF. The CDR3 nucleotides are TGTGCCAGCAGGAATCAGGGGGGCAATCAGCCCCAGCATTTT. V usage is TRBV5-6 and J usage is TRBJ1-5; the match to TRBD1 covers 7 bases. Germline lookup yields CDR1 SGHDT and CDR2 YYEEEE. The CDR3 runs to 14 residues. The V segment lost 5 bases and the J segment 2 bases; nucleotides outside the gene matches: 4. The full variable domain, rest sourced from reference TRBV5-6 and TRBJ1-5, is DAGVTQSPTHLIKTRGQQVTLRCSPKSGHDTVSWYQQALGQGPQFIFQYYEEEERQRGNFPDRFSGHQFPNYSSELNVNALLLGDSALYLCASRNQGGNQPQHFGDGTRLSIL.

The CDR3 DNA follows: TGTGCCAGCAGCCAAGATGGGCATTCCGAGCAGTACTTC. Its translation is CASSQDGHSEQYF. The chain is built from TRBV3-1 (or the pseudogene TRBV3-2) and TRBJ2-7; D remains unclear. Germline loops: CDR1 LGHDT, CDR2 YNNKEL (reference sequence). Trimming removed 0 bases at V and 6 bases at J, with 9 bases between. This CDR3 contains 13 residues.

V usage is TRBV4-2 and J usage is TRBJ2-1; 10 nucleotides agree with TRBD1. This CDR3 is 15 amino acids long. Germline values: CDR1 LGHNA, CDR2 YNFKEQ. The J segment lost 10 bases and the V segment lost 0 bases, leaving 6 bases of the junction unmatched. The CDR3 bases are TGTGCCAGCAGCCAAGAGGGACAGGGGTCGTTCGAGCAGTTCTTC. Amino acids: CASSQEGQGSFEQFF.

DNA of the CDR3: TGTGCCACCAGTGACCGGACAGACAGTATTCAGTACTTC. It codes for CATSDRTDSIQYF. This rearrangement joins TRBV24-1 to TRBJ2-4; TRBD1 might be the D (6 bases). The germline gives CDR1 KGHDR, CDR2 SFDVKD. Trimming stripped 4 bases from V and 10 bases from J, with 13 bases between. The CDR3 totals 13 residues.

The chain uses TRBV12-5 and TRBJ2-3; a weak D match, TRBD2 (6 bases). The CDR3 runs 15 residues. Germline loops: CDR1 LGHNT, CDR2 FRNRAP. V was cut by 11 bases and J by 2 bases, with 20 bases left in between. The CDR3, as DNA: TGTGCTTCCCTCTTACTAGCTGATCCCACAGATACGCAGTATTTT. Translation gives CASLLLADPTDTQYF.